Sequencing of this TCR beta chain was carried out in a study of blood T cells in healthy people across ages. Findings and limits, study-wide: In older individuals, TCR beta diversity per million T cells was lower, falling roughly linearly with age. Higher naive T cell percentage went strongly together with higher TCR beta diversity.

A remark on this clonotype: Its antigen is as yet unknown.

This CDR3 is built from 15 residues. Germline CDR1 is SGHRS and CDR2 is YFSETQ. V was clipped by 2 bases and J by 12 bases; unmatched bases: 9. Russia was home to the donors, healthy Caucasian individuals aged roughly 6 to 95. Then a second PCR, running roughly 7 to 11 cycles, was carried out with a sample-barcoded 5' primer and a J-beta primer mix. A 12-random-nucleotide template-switch adaptor tagged each cDNA molecule. One entry per CDR3 protein results from TCRdb running MiXCR on the 5' RACE reads. The sample shows some 1,500,000 distinct CDR3 sequences, approximately 39% of them seen only once. V and J are TRBV5-1 and TRBJ2-4; 12 positions match TRBD2. The receptor was isolated from a woman in her late teens or twenties in good health. Sequences were obtained from blood. The CDR3 spells CASSLASGGARDQYF. The DNA for the CDR3 is TGCGCCAGCAGCTTAGCTAGCGGGGGGGCGAGGGATCAGTACTTC.